The source of this T cell receptor beta chain is a study of blood T cell repertoires in COVID-19. Whole-study context: The samples span acute and convalescent COVID-19 from the United States, Italy and Spain. PBMCs, B-cell-depleted T cells, or T cells were the source of the cDNA or gDNA that made up the material.

Trimming took 2 bases from V and 0 from J, leaving 10 bases between them. CDR1 is MNHNS and CDR2 is SASEGT in the germline V gene. The CDR3 contains 15 residues. This clone was observed a handful of times. Original handling: Nucleated cell number was recorded as an estimate derived from reference gene primer amplification. The table came from immunoSEQ multiplex PCR; TCRdb's copy has only in-frame clones and leaves some out. V, J and clone size were drawn from that table, and D and trimming were deduced from the DNA. This sample has under 150,000 clones, with 81% found just once. The sample taken for sequencing was peripheral blood. This sequence originates from a woman in her sixties or seventies with active or convalescent COVID-19. The rearrangement joins TRBV6-1 to TRBJ1-1; D unclear. The CDR3 region is CASSETARLNTEAFF. Here the CDR3 DNA reads TGTGCCAGCAGTGAAACTGCTAGACTGAACACTGAAGCTTTCTTT.